A single TCR beta chain is shown here with its context. Antigen: not known. The data belong to a study of cytomegalovirus exposure and HLA in healthy donors. Study observations and caveats: Many donors carried some public TCRs, although rarity characterized most TCR sequences.

The ends lost 6 bases at V and 0 bases at J; junction bases unmatched: 5. Per the germline V gene, CDR1 is MNHEY and CDR2 is SMNVEV (reference sequence). The CDR3 has 17 residues. PCR involved 60 Vbeta and 13 Jbeta primers. Method: immunoSEQ multiplex PCR; TCRdb's copy keeps in-frame clones and lacks some. The data contain about 89,000 clones, approximately 80% of them seen just once; the ten biggest clones take up more than 3%. Sample: PBMCs. The clonotype originates from a man aged 30 to 45 in good health and CMV-seronegative. This chain links TRBV27 with TRBJ2-7; 16 bases agree with TRBD2. Here the CDR3 reads CASRPGLAGGPSYEQYF. The CDR3 coding sequence is TGTGCCAGCAGGCCGGGACTAGCGGGAGGGCCCTCCTACGAGCAGTACTTC.